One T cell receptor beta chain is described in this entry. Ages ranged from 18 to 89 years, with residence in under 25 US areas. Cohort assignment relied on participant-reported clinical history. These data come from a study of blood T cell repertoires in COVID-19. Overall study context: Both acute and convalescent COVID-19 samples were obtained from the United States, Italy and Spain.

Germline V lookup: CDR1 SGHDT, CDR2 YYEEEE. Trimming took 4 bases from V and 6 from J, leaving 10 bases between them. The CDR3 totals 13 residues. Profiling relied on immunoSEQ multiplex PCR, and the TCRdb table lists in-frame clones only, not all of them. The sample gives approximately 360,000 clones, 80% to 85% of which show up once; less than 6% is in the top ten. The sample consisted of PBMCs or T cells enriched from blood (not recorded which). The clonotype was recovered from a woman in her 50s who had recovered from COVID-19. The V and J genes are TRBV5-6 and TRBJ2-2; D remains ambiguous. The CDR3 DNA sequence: TGTGCCAGCAGCCTAAACTTGCCCGGGGAGCTGTTTTTT. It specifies CASSLNLPGELFF.